This entry lists 18 T cell receptor beta chains sequenced from one sample in a study of shared T cell receptors in the human thymus. Assay used: immunoSEQ multiplex PCR; TCRdb lists only in-frame clones, some missing. This table holds 700,000 or so clones, roughly 88% found once. This sample was shared with a second study, whose subject was human thymus T cells.

Sample: thymocytes. The receptors were gathered from a girl less than two years old with a congenital heart defect.

This clone has only a few counts. This sequence joins TRBV6-1 and TRBJ2-7, with 7 bases lining up with TRBD2. V gave up 2 bases and J gave up 7 bases; unmatched junction bases: 11. Germline values: CDR1 MNHNS, CDR2 SASEGT. CDR3 length: 15 residues. CDR3 amino acids: CASSELTSAEGEQYF. The CDR3 bases are TGTGCCAGCAGTGAACTAACTAGCGCAGAGGGGGAGCAGTACTTC.

The chain has TRBV28 and TRBJ1-1, with unresolved D. The V end lost 8 bases, the J end lost 8 bases, and 9 bases lay between the germline ends. Germline lookup yields CDR1 MDHEN and CDR2 SYDVKM. The CDR3 extends over 10 amino acids. CDR3 loop: CASLAGEAFF. CDR3 DNA: TGTGCCAGCCTGGCGGGGGAAGCTTTCTTT.

The rearrangement joins TRBV6-5 to TRBJ1-1; tentative D call: TRBD1 (5 bases). Germline V gene sequence: CDR1 MNHEY, CDR2 SVGAGI. V shed 5 bases and J shed 3 bases, with 13 bases lying between them. The CDR3 covers 14 residues. CDR3 sequence reads: CASSAAWGDTEAFF. Here the CDR3 DNA reads TGTGCCAGCAGTGCCGCGTGGGGGGACACTGAAGCTTTCTTT.

The CDR3 sequence is CASSLALGAEQYF. In DNA form, the CDR3 reads TGTGCCAGCAGCTTGGCCTTGGGGGCCGAGCAGTACTTC. The chain employs TRBV5-4 and TRBJ2-7; TRBD1 might be the D (6 bases). The V gene's germline CDR1 is SGHNT and CDR2 YYREEE (reference sequence). Trimming took 0 bases from V and 6 from J, leaving 10 bases between them. CDR3 length: 13 residues.

The V call is TRBV6-6, the J call TRBJ2-6, with a weak D call TRBD2 (5 bases). The V gene's germline CDR1 is MNHNY and CDR2 SVGAGI (reference sequence). The CDR3 is made up of 15 amino acids. V was shortened by 2 bases and J by 0 bases, with 5 bases between the two germline ends. The CDR3 DNA is TGTGCCAGCAGTTACACTAGCTCTGGGGCCAACGTCCTGACTTTC. It yields the protein CASSYTSSGANVLTF.

V is TRBV7-2 and J is TRBJ1-2; 8 bases match TRBD1. Trimming at V came to 5 bases and at J to 5 bases, leaving 7 bases not matched to a gene. CDR3 length: 14 residues. The germline CDR1 and CDR2 sequences are SGHTA and FQGNSA. CDR3 residues: CASSPGGAGYGYTF. In nucleotides, the CDR3 is TGTGCCAGCAGCCCAGGGGGCGCGGGGTATGGCTACACCTTC.

The rearrangement joins TRBV4-1 to TRBJ2-1, with 8 nucleotides matching TRBD1. V dropped 1 base and J dropped 7; count of bases not matched to a gene: 6. Germline V gives CDR1 MGHRA, CDR2 YSYEKL. This CDR3 region has 15 residues. Here the CDR3 reads CASSQAPRGHNEQFF. In DNA, the CDR3 is TGCGCCAGCAGCCAAGCTCCCAGGGGGCATAATGAGCAGTTCTTC.

V gene TRBV6-1 combines with J gene TRBJ1-6; possible D gene TRBD1, 6 bases. The V and J ends lost 2 bases and 5 bases respectively, with 16 bases between them. The germline V gene encodes CDR1 MNHNS and CDR2 SASEGT. The CDR3 covers 17 residues. Written as DNA, the CDR3 is TGTGCCAGCAGTGAAAGGGACACCTTTTATAATAATTCACCCCTCCACTTT. Residues: CASSERDTFYNNSPLHF.

The J gene is TRBJ2-1, the V gene TRBV29-1; TRBD1 agrees at 7 bases. Germline V gene lookup returns CDR1 SQVTM and CDR2 ANQGSEA. V dropped 5 bases and J dropped 0; count of bases not matched to a gene: 7. The CDR3 sequence is 15 residues long. Written as DNA, the CDR3 is TGCAGCGTTTCGGGACAGCTAAACTCCTACAATGAGCAGTTCTTC. Translating gives CSVSGQLNSYNEQFF.

The rearrangement joins TRBV4-1 to TRBJ2-3, with TRBD2 matching over 12 bases. This CDR3 is 18 amino acids long. V lost 0 bases, J lost 3 bases, and 7 bases stayed unmatched. Germline V CDR1 and CDR2: MGHRA, YSYEKL. CDR3 residues: CASSQDFASGGVTDTQYF. In nucleotides, the CDR3 is TGCGCCAGCAGCCAAGATTTCGCTAGCGGGGGGGTTACAGATACGCAGTATTTT.

The V gene is TRBV14, the J gene TRBJ1-3; weak D call: TRBD1 (5 bases). The V end was cut by 1 base, the J end by 0 bases, with 10 bases between. The CDR3 has 16 amino acids. The germline CDR1 and CDR2 sequences are SGHDN and FVKESK. The DNA for the CDR3 is TGTGCCAGCAGCCAAGTGGACACGATCTCTGGAAACACCATATATTTT. It is translated as CASSQVDTISGNTIYF.

The chain carries TRBV5-4 and TRBJ1-1, with TRBD1 identical over 11 bases. This CDR3 has 15 residues. The J segment lost 1 base and the V segment lost 4 bases, leaving 3 bases of the junction unmatched. Germline V gives CDR1 SGHNT, CDR2 YYREEE (reference sequence). The DNA for the CDR3 is TGTGCCAGCAGCCGGACAGGGGGCGGGAACACTGAAGCTTTCTTT. Translated: CASSRTGGGNTEAFF.

This rearrangement joins TRBV4-3 to TRBJ2-5; D is unresolved. Looked up from germline, CDR1 is LGHNA and CDR2 is YSLEER. V lost 0 bases and J lost 1, with 6 bases in between. The length of the CDR3 is 14 residues. The CDR3 reads CASSQDPSQETQYF. The CDR3 DNA sequence: TGCGCCAGCAGCCAAGATCCTAGCCAAGAGACCCAGTACTTC.

This chain joins TRBV5-1 and TRBJ1-4, with D possibly TRBD1 on 5 matching bases. CDR1 and CDR2 (germline): SGHRS, YFSETQ. This CDR3 has 16 residues. V lost 0 bases and J lost 1, with 10 bases in between. CDR3 sequence reads: CASSLDPRETNEKLFF. The DNA of the CDR3 is TGCGCCAGCAGCTTGGACCCCAGGGAAACTAATGAAAAACTGTTTTTT.

J is TRBJ2-1 and V is TRBV9; D might be TRBD2 (5 bases). Germline V lookup: CDR1 SGDLS, CDR2 YYNGEE. V dropped 0 bases and J dropped 7 bases, with 20 bases sitting between them. There are 17 residues in the CDR3. CDR3 nucleotides: TGTGCCAGCAGCGTAGGTCCCGTGGACGGGGAGAGGAATGAGCAGTTCTTC. This sequence encodes CASSVGPVDGERNEQFF.

The rearrangement joins TRBV11-2 to TRBJ2-1; 9 bases are a match to TRBD2. This CDR3 has 18 residues. The J segment lost 7 bases and the V segment lost 5 bases, leaving 18 bases of the junction unmatched. Germline CDR1 is SGHAT and CDR2 is FQNNGV. The CDR3 loop reads CASSAIRGPGLALNEQFF. The CDR3 nucleotides are TGTGCCAGCAGCGCCATCCGGGGTCCGGGACTAGCCTTGAATGAGCAGTTCTTC.

This clone has just one count. The V and J genes are TRBV5-1 and TRBJ2-5; 15 bases are a match to TRBD2. The CDR3 is made up of 15 amino acids. Unmatched junction bases numbered 7, after V lost 4 bases and J lost 9 bases. Germline CDR1 SGHRS, CDR2 YFSETQ. DNA for the CDR3: TGCGCCAGCAGCCCCGGACTAGCGGGGGGGCGAGCCCAGTACTTC. This gives the protein CASSPGLAGGRAQYF.

V gene TRBV14 combines with J gene TRBJ1-4, with D tentatively TRBD1 (6 bases). The germline V and J ends were trimmed by 4 bases and 0 bases, with 12 bases remaining between them. Germline V gives CDR1 SGHDN, CDR2 FVKESK. The CDR3 is 16 residues long. The CDR3 nucleotides read TGTGCCAGCAGCCTTGGGACACGAGCAACTAATGAAAAACTGTTTTTT. Protein sequence: CASSLGTRATNEKLFF.